The rows below give T cell receptor beta chains drawn from one sample of a study of cytotoxic CD8 clonotypes in ibrutinib-treated CLL. Profiling relied on immunoSEQ multiplex PCR, and the TCRdb table lists in-frame clones only, not all of them. Of approximately 160,000 clones detected, roughly 88% appear once; the ten largest clones hold 3% to 3.5%. Specimen: PBMCs, collected at disease progression, from a patient treated with ibrutinib. The receptors shown here come from a human donor with chronic lymphocytic leukemia. CDR3s include the opening cysteine and the closing phenylalanine or tryptophan. The order of the fields is D gene, clone size, V gene, J gene, CDR3 protein, CDR3 DNA. D genes are given only for firm matches. A clone size is listed for some rows: how often the clone was seen (once, few, many), or a class if it is expanded.

d_call: -
clone_size: -
v_call: TRBV2
j_call: TRBJ2-1
cdr3_aa: CARGGPRINNEQFF
cdr3_nt: TGTGCCAGAGGGGGGCCTAGGATCAACAATGAGCAGTTCTTC

d_call: -
clone_size: -
v_call: TRBV7-9
j_call: TRBJ1-1
cdr3_aa: CASSLVTEAFF
cdr3_nt: TGTGCCAGCAGCCTCGTAACTGAAGCTTTCTTT

d_call: TRBD1
clone_size: -
v_call: TRBV4-1
j_call: TRBJ1-3
cdr3_aa: CASSLSIGTGSAGNTIYF
cdr3_nt: TGCGCCAGCAGCCTGTCAATAGGGACAGGGTCTGCTGGAAACACCATATATTTT

d_call: -
clone_size: -
v_call: TRBV6-5
j_call: TRBJ1-2
cdr3_aa: CASSYSSVDGYTF
cdr3_nt: TGTGCCAGCAGTTACTCTTCCGTGGATGGCTACACCTTC

d_call: -
clone_size: -
v_call: TRBV12-5
j_call: TRBJ2-1
cdr3_aa: CASSGESLVRERYNEQFF
cdr3_nt: TGTGCTAGCAGTGGGGAATCTCTCGTTCGGGAGCGGTACAATGAGCAGTTCTTC

d_call: -
clone_size: -
v_call: TRBV27
j_call: TRBJ1-1
cdr3_aa: CASSRIFANTEAFF
cdr3_nt: TGTGCCAGCAGCCGGATCTTTGCGAACACTGAAGCTTTCTTT

d_call: -
clone_size: -
v_call: TRBV11-3
j_call: TRBJ1-3
cdr3_aa: CASSLMERSSGNTIYF
cdr3_nt: TGTGCCAGCAGCTTAATGGAGAGAAGCTCTGGAAACACCATATATTTT

d_call: TRBD1
clone_size: -
v_call: TRBV7-7
j_call: TRBJ2-2
cdr3_aa: CASSLTGGDAGELFF
cdr3_nt: TGTGCTAGCAGCTTGACAGGGGGCGACGCCGGGGAGCTGTTTTTT

d_call: TRBD2
clone_size: -
v_call: TRBV7-2
j_call: TRBJ2-7
cdr3_aa: CASSFLWTSGYEQYF
cdr3_nt: TGTGCCAGCAGCTTTTTGTGGACTAGCGGCTACGAGCAGTACTTC

d_call: -
clone_size: -
v_call: TRBV14
j_call: TRBJ2-3
cdr3_aa: CASSQARLVSTDTQYF
cdr3_nt: TGTGCCAGCAGCCAAGCGCGACTAGTCAGCACAGATACGCAGTATTTT

d_call: -
clone_size: -
v_call: TRBV7-2
j_call: TRBJ1-2
cdr3_aa: CASSLSQGHYGYTF
cdr3_nt: TGTGCCAGCAGCTTGTCGCAGGGGCATTATGGCTACACCTTC

d_call: TRBD2
clone_size: -
v_call: TRBV5-1
j_call: TRBJ2-7
cdr3_aa: CASSLVGSGSSYEQYF
cdr3_nt: TGCGCCAGCAGCTTGGTAGGTAGCGGGAGTTCCTACGAGCAGTACTTC

d_call: -
clone_size: few
v_call: TRBV2
j_call: TRBJ2-7
cdr3_aa: CGTSYEQYF
cdr3_nt: TGCGGGACCTCCTACGAGCAGTACTTC

d_call: TRBD1
clone_size: -
v_call: TRBV6-6
j_call: TRBJ1-2
cdr3_aa: CATLTRQGNYGYTF
cdr3_nt: TGTGCCACCCTCACCCGACAGGGGAACTATGGCTACACCTTC

d_call: -
clone_size: -
v_call: TRBV2
j_call: TRBJ1-5
cdr3_aa: CASRSTDHSNQPQHF
cdr3_nt: TGTGCCAGCAGATCGACGGACCATAGCAATCAGCCCCAGCATTTT

d_call: -
clone_size: few
v_call: TRBV27
j_call: TRBJ1-2
cdr3_aa: CASSRGRQGAIGGYTF
cdr3_nt: TGTGCCAGCAGTAGAGGACGGCAGGGAGCCATAGGTGGCTACACCTTC

d_call: -
clone_size: -
v_call: TRBV28
j_call: TRBJ1-1
cdr3_aa: CASRTNTEAFF
cdr3_nt: TGTGCCAGCAGAACGAACACTGAAGCTTTCTTT

d_call: TRBD1
clone_size: -
v_call: TRBV18
j_call: TRBJ1-2
cdr3_aa: CASSLTGTGGDGYTF
cdr3_nt: TGTGCCAGCTCACTTACCGGGACAGGGGGCGATGGCTACACCTTC

d_call: TRBD1
clone_size: -
v_call: TRBV15
j_call: TRBJ2-5
cdr3_aa: CATSILPGQGEETQYF
cdr3_nt: TGTGCCACCAGTATCCTTCCGGGACAGGGTGAAGAGACCCAGTACTTC

d_call: -
clone_size: -
v_call: TRBV19
j_call: TRBJ1-5
cdr3_aa: CASRKPNQPQHF
cdr3_nt: TGTGCCAGTAGAAAACCCAATCAGCCCCAGCATTTT

d_call: -
clone_size: -
v_call: TRBV5-6
j_call: TRBJ2-1
cdr3_aa: CASHRGGSSYNEQFF
cdr3_nt: TGTGCCAGCCACCGAGGGGGGAGCTCCTACAATGAGCAGTTCTTC

d_call: -
clone_size: -
v_call: TRBV9
j_call: TRBJ2-1
cdr3_aa: CASSVMGAVHEQFF
cdr3_nt: TGTGCCAGCAGCGTAATGGGAGCAGTCCATGAGCAGTTCTTC

d_call: -
clone_size: -
v_call: TRBV6-5
j_call: TRBJ2-7
cdr3_aa: CASSFSHQASYEQYF
cdr3_nt: TGTGCCAGCAGTTTTTCGCACCAGGCCTCCTACGAGCAGTACTTC

d_call: TRBD1
clone_size: -
v_call: TRBV12-5
j_call: TRBJ2-2
cdr3_aa: CASGLAGGAPGELFF
cdr3_nt: TGTGCTAGTGGTTTGGCAGGGGGCGCCCCCGGGGAGCTGTTTTTT

d_call: TRBD2
clone_size: -
v_call: TRBV27
j_call: TRBJ2-4
cdr3_aa: CASSFGGNIQYF
cdr3_nt: TGTGCCAGCAGTTTCGGGGGGAACATTCAGTACTTC

d_call: TRBD1
clone_size: -
v_call: TRBV7-9
j_call: TRBJ1-2
cdr3_aa: CASRQDRPPYGYTF
cdr3_nt: TGTGCCAGCAGACAGGACAGGCCCCCCTATGGCTACACCTTC

d_call: TRBD1
clone_size: few
v_call: TRBV28
j_call: TRBJ2-7
cdr3_aa: CASSPPDRDNEQYF
cdr3_nt: TGTGCCAGCAGTCCTCCTGACAGGGATAACGAGCAGTACTTC

d_call: -
clone_size: -
v_call: TRBV27
j_call: TRBJ1-3
cdr3_aa: CASSPQHHSGNTIYF
cdr3_nt: TGTGCCAGCAGTCCACAACACCACTCTGGAAACACCATATATTTT

d_call: -
clone_size: -
v_call: TRBV30
j_call: TRBJ2-1
cdr3_aa: CAWSVRWGEPDFYEQFF
cdr3_nt: TGTGCCTGGAGTGTACGGTGGGGCGAACCTGACTTTTATGAGCAGTTCTTC

d_call: -
clone_size: -
v_call: TRBV5-6
j_call: TRBJ1-5
cdr3_aa: CASSLGRDSNQPQHF
cdr3_nt: TGTGCCAGCAGCCTGGGCAGGGATAGCAATCAGCCCCAGCATTTT

d_call: TRBD2
clone_size: -
v_call: TRBV5-1
j_call: TRBJ2-2
cdr3_aa: CASSLGLAANTGELFF
cdr3_nt: TGCGCCAGCAGCTTGGGACTAGCTGCGAACACCGGGGAGCTGTTTTTT

d_call: -
clone_size: -
v_call: TRBV29-1
j_call: TRBJ2-7
cdr3_aa: CSVVVGSYEQYF
cdr3_nt: TGCAGCGTTGTAGTGGGATCCTACGAGCAGTACTTC

d_call: -
clone_size: -
v_call: TRBV5-1
j_call: TRBJ1-2
cdr3_aa: CASSLQGDYGYTF
cdr3_nt: TGCGCCAGCAGCTTACAGGGAGACTATGGCTACACCTTC

d_call: TRBD2
clone_size: -
v_call: TRBV7-3
j_call: TRBJ2-1
cdr3_aa: CASSLIGTSGTYNEQFF
cdr3_nt: TGTGCCAGCAGCCTGATTGGGACTAGCGGGACCTACAATGAGCAGTTCTTC

d_call: TRBD2
clone_size: -
v_call: TRBV7-9
j_call: TRBJ2-3
cdr3_aa: CASSPARGGVTDTQYF
cdr3_nt: TGTGCCAGCAGCCCGGCCCGGGGGGGCGTAACAGATACGCAGTATTTT

d_call: -
clone_size: -
v_call: TRBV7-2
j_call: TRBJ2-7
cdr3_aa: CASSLVGGFSDEQYF
cdr3_nt: TGTGCCAGCAGCTTAGTGGGGGGTTTTAGCGACGAGCAGTACTTC

d_call: -
clone_size: -
v_call: TRBV5-8
j_call: TRBJ2-7
cdr3_aa: CASSLPGRQPATYEQYF
cdr3_nt: TGTGCCAGCAGCTTGCCCGGTCGACAGCCTGCTACCTACGAGCAGTACTTC

d_call: -
clone_size: -
v_call: TRBV6-1
j_call: TRBJ2-1
cdr3_aa: CASSEVTGQFF
cdr3_nt: TGTGCCAGCAGTGAGGTGACGGGGCAGTTCTTC

d_call: -
clone_size: -
v_call: TRBV5-4
j_call: TRBJ2-1
cdr3_aa: CASSSWTILDINNEQFF
cdr3_nt: TGTGCCAGCAGCTCATGGACTATCCTTGATATAAACAATGAGCAGTTCTTC

d_call: TRBD2
clone_size: -
v_call: TRBV25-1
j_call: TRBJ2-1
cdr3_aa: CASSRTGGSYNEQFF
cdr3_nt: TGTGCCAGCAGTCGCACGGGAGGATCGTACAATGAGCAGTTCTTC

d_call: -
clone_size: -
v_call: TRBV21-1
j_call: TRBJ2-7
cdr3_aa: CASSKRPNQPYEQYF
cdr3_nt: TGTGCCAGCAGCAAGCGGCCGAACCAACCTTACGAGCAGTACTTC

d_call: -
clone_size: -
v_call: TRBV19
j_call: TRBJ2-1
cdr3_aa: CASSIFRGAEHNEQFF
cdr3_nt: TGTGCCAGTAGTATCTTCAGGGGCGCCGAGCACAATGAGCAGTTCTTC

d_call: -
clone_size: -
v_call: TRBV5-1
j_call: TRBJ2-2
cdr3_aa: CASSLEIWRGLFANTGELFF
cdr3_nt: TGCGCCAGCAGCTTGGAAATTTGGCGGGGATTATTCGCGAACACCGGGGAGCTGTTTTTT

d_call: TRBD1
clone_size: -
v_call: TRBV7-2
j_call: TRBJ2-7
cdr3_aa: CASSLSPGQGAREQYF
cdr3_nt: TGTGCCAGCAGCTTATCGCCAGGGCAGGGGGCGCGTGAGCAGTACTTC

d_call: -
clone_size: few
v_call: TRBV4-1
j_call: TRBJ1-4
cdr3_aa: CASRSSEKLFF
cdr3_nt: TGCGCCAGCAGATCAAGTGAAAAACTGTTTTTT

d_call: -
clone_size: -
v_call: TRBV5-5
j_call: TRBJ1-1
cdr3_aa: CASSPGAFEAFF
cdr3_nt: TGTGCCAGCAGCCCGGGGGCTTTTGAAGCTTTCTTT

d_call: TRBD1
clone_size: once
v_call: TRBV6-5
j_call: TRBJ2-7
cdr3_aa: CASSHRDRALYEQYF
cdr3_nt: TGTGCCAGCAGCCACCGGGACAGGGCTTTGTACGAGCAGTACTTC

d_call: -
clone_size: -
v_call: TRBV11-2
j_call: TRBJ2-3
cdr3_aa: CASSLSRGDTDTQYF
cdr3_nt: TGTGCCAGCAGCTTGTCCAGGGGAGACACAGATACGCAGTATTTT

d_call: TRBD1
clone_size: -
v_call: TRBV28
j_call: TRBJ2-7
cdr3_aa: CASGTGQGFSYEQYF
cdr3_nt: TGTGCCAGTGGAACAGGACAGGGGTTCTCCTACGAGCAGTACTTC

d_call: -
clone_size: -
v_call: TRBV6-5
j_call: TRBJ1-1
cdr3_aa: CASNQALGNTEAFF
cdr3_nt: TGTGCCAGCAACCAGGCGTTGGGGAACACTGAAGCTTTCTTT

d_call: TRBD1
clone_size: -
v_call: TRBV28
j_call: TRBJ2-7
cdr3_aa: CASSWGRLLTGGIYEQYF
cdr3_nt: TGTGCCAGCAGTTGGGGCCGCTTACTGACAGGGGGAATTTACGAGCAGTACTTC

d_call: TRBD2
clone_size: -
v_call: TRBV4-3
j_call: TRBJ2-7
cdr3_aa: CASSQDQRGSSYEQYF
cdr3_nt: TGCGCCAGCAGCCAAGACCAGCGGGGTAGCTCCTACGAGCAGTACTTC

d_call: -
clone_size: few
v_call: TRBV29-1
j_call: TRBJ1-1
cdr3_aa: CSVGSSPNTEAFF
cdr3_nt: TGCAGCGTTGGGTCCAGCCCGAACACTGAAGCTTTCTTT

d_call: TRBD2
clone_size: -
v_call: TRBV7-2
j_call: TRBJ2-3
cdr3_aa: CASSLVGGADTQYF
cdr3_nt: TGTGCCAGCAGCTTAGTGGGAGGGGCAGATACGCAGTATTTT